Following are 13 T cell receptor beta chains from one sample sequenced in a study of Graves' ophthalmopathy and Graves' hyperthyroidism. RNA served as the template for amplifying TCR beta CDR3 regions. First-round RT-PCR employed HTBI primers, with a second-round multiplex PCR after it. TCRdb re-called the multiplex PCR reads with MiXCR, one entry per CDR3 protein. The table records more than 1,000,000 distinct CDR3 sequences, roughly two fifths of them present only once. Sequenced sample: peripheral blood or thyroid tissue (not recorded which). The receptors derive from an adult man with Graves' hyperthyroidism.

V is TRBV7-2 and J is TRBJ1-6; TRBD1 matches at 8 bases. The junction had 10 bases not matched to a gene; V was cut back by 5 bases and J by 10 bases. The CDR3 runs 15 residues. The V gene's germline CDR1 is SGHTA and CDR2 FQGNSA. The CDR3 loop is CASSTPGQVRSPLHF. The CDR3 DNA reads TGTGCCAGCAGCACGCCGGGACAGGTTCGATCACCCCTCCACTTT.

This clonotype was counted a few times. V is TRBV9 and J is TRBJ1-6; D is unclear. In germline, CDR1 is SGDLS, CDR2 YYNGEE. Trimming cost V 0 bases and J 6 bases, with 7 bases left between them. This CDR3 spans 14 amino acids. CDR3 nucleotides: TGTGCCAGCAGCGTAGACGTGGGTAATTCACCCCTCCACTTT. This codes for CASSVDVGNSPLHF.

This clonotype was seen at least ten times. The V gene is TRBV5-1, the J gene TRBJ2-7; 8 positions agree with TRBD1. This CDR3 has 15 residues. V lost 4 bases to trimming and J lost 4 bases; unmatched junction nucleotides: 10. Germline values: CDR1 SGHRS, CDR2 YFSETQ. The CDR3, as DNA: TGCGCCAGCAGCCTACAAGGGACAGGCTTTTACGAGCAGTACTTC. Residues: CASSLQGTGFYEQYF.

Details on this clonotype: The junction differs from germline at one of its ends, possibly a read error. The chain carries TRBV10-3 and TRBJ2-6; D might be TRBD1 (6 bases). Germline lookup yields CDR1 ENHRY and CDR2 SYGVKD. The CDR3 is 12 residues long. The CDR3 nucleotides read TGTGCCATCATGGCAGGGGCGAACGTCCTGACTTTC. Protein: CAIMAGANVLTF.

The CDR3 is CASSLVHNSGNTF. CDR3 in DNA: TGTGCCAGCAGCTTAGTTCACAACTCTGGAAACACCTTC. The chain uses TRBV13 and TRBJ1-2; D unclear. Germline loops: CDR1 PRHDT, CDR2 FYEKMQ (reference sequence). Trimming stripped 1 base from V and 12 bases from J, with 15 bases between. The CDR3 has 13 amino acids.

Many counts were recorded for this clonotype. The chain has TRBV28 and TRBJ2-5, with 10 bases fitting TRBD1. CDR1 is MDHEN, CDR2 SYDVKM, per germline. The CDR3 covers 15 residues. Trimming took 6 bases from V and 4 from J; bases not matched to a gene: 8. This CDR3 is CASRLETGGAETQYF. CDR3 nucleotide sequence: TGTGCCAGCAGACTCGAGACAGGGGGCGCAGAGACCCAGTACTTC.

This clonotype was seen a handful of times. The chain uses TRBV2 and TRBJ1-4; D is possibly TRBD1 (6 bases). Germline V gene lookup returns CDR1 SNHLY and CDR2 FYNNEI. Trimming stripped 7 bases from V and 1 base from J, with 13 bases between. The CDR3 length is 15 residues. The CDR3 loop is CASIDRRGTNEKLFF. For the CDR3, the DNA is TGTGCCAGCATCGACAGGAGGGGAACTAATGAAAAACTGTTTTTT.

The table lists this clonotype with a few counts. This sequence joins TRBV29-1 and TRBJ2-2; D unresolved. Germline V gene lookup returns CDR1 SQVTM and CDR2 ANQGSEA. The germline V and J ends were trimmed by 1 base and 9 bases, with 0 bases remaining between them. The CDR3 spans 9 residues. In nucleotides, the CDR3 is TGCAGCGTTGAAGGGGAGCTGTTTTTT. It encodes CSVEGELFF.

This rearrangement joins TRBV25-1 to TRBJ1-1; 7 bases fit TRBD1. Per germline, CDR1 MGHDK and CDR2 SYGVNS. The CDR3 has 14 residues. Trimming removed 3 bases from V and 6 bases from J; junction bases left unmatched: 7. The CDR3 nucleotides read TGTGCCAGCAGTGAGGGACAGCGTTCGGCTGAAGCTTTCTTT. Its protein is CASSEGQRSAEAFF.

Regarding this clonotype: Possible read error: a much larger clone is one base away. The V and J genes are TRBV7-3 and TRBJ1-6; the D is unclear. The CDR3 covers 13 residues. CDR1 is SGHTA and CDR2 is FQGTGA in the germline V gene. The V gene lost 5 bases and the J gene lost 7 bases, with 9 bases spanning the gap. CDR3 nucleotide sequence: TGTGCCAGCAGCGGCAACCGGAATTCACCCCTCCACTTT. Translation: CASSGNRNSPLHF.

This clonotype occurred many times. V gene TRBV2 combines with J gene TRBJ1-5, with D uncertain. Germline V gene lookup returns CDR1 SNHLY and CDR2 FYNNEI. V dropped 1 base and J dropped 4 bases, with 8 bases sitting between them. CDR3 length: 14 residues. The CDR3 reads CASSEEGLNQPQHF. The CDR3 coding sequence is TGTGCCAGCAGTGAAGAGGGCCTGAATCAGCCCCAGCATTTT.

This clonotype came up many times. The chain combines TRBV5-1 with TRBJ2-5; D is unresolved. Germline values: CDR1 SGHRS, CDR2 YFSETQ. Deletions cut 2 bases from V and 5 bases from J, with 13 bases between. The CDR3 totals 14 residues. The CDR3 sequence is CASSLNSGVETQYF. The CDR3 region has the DNA TGCGCCAGCAGCTTAAACTCTGGGGTGGAGACCCAGTACTTC.

There are a few counts of this clonotype. The CDR3 sequence is CASSGQGEERYGYTF. The DNA for the CDR3 is TGTGCCAGCAGCGGACAGGGTGAGGAACGGTATGGCTACACCTTC. The chain is built from TRBV9 and TRBJ1-2, with 7 positions matching TRBD1. The CDR3 is 15 amino acids. V lost 3 bases to trimming and J lost 5 bases; unmatched junction nucleotides: 10. CDR1 and CDR2 (germline): SGDLS, YYNGEE. Based on the CDR3 plus reference TRBV9 and TRBJ1-2, the full variable domain is DSGVTQTPKHLITATGQRVTLRCSPRSGDLSVYWYQQSLDQGLQFLIQYYNGEERAKGNILERFSAQQFPDLHSELNLSSLELGDSALYFCASSGQGEERYGYTFGSGTRLTVV.